The T cell receptor beta chain under discussion was sequenced for a study of early T cells in non-severe SARS-CoV-2 infection. MiXCR, run by TCRdb on the 5' RACE reads, gives a single entry per CDR3 protein. Among approximately 64,000 distinct CDR3 sequences, around 20% were seen once, and the ten largest hold 16%. This CDR3 region has 14 residues. The V gene lost 5 bases and the J gene lost 6 bases, with 14 bases spanning the gap. Germline loops: CDR1 LNHDA, CDR2 SQIVND (reference sequence). The clonotype was recovered from an adult who was a healthcare worker with PCR-confirmed SARS-CoV-2 infection or an uninfected control (not recorded which). This chain connects TRBV19 to TRBJ1-5; D not resolved. The specimen comprised whole blood, sampled at baseline. CDR3 sequence: CASSVRGDGQPQHF. The CDR3 coding sequence is TGTGCCAGTAGTGTGCGGGGTGACGGTCAGCCCCAGCATTTT.